Listed here are 12 T cell receptor beta chains from one sample, sequenced in a study of cytomegalovirus exposure and HLA in healthy donors. The protocol was immunoSEQ multiplex PCR, while the TCRdb copy is restricted to in-frame clones and leaves out a portion. This sample has 150,000 to 200,000 clones, with 75% to 90% found just once. Input material: PBMCs. These receptors all come from a man younger than 35 in good health and CMV-seropositive.

V usage is TRBV9 and J usage is TRBJ2-7; 7 bases are a match to TRBD1. Germline CDR1 is SGDLS and CDR2 is YYNGEE. Trimming removed 4 bases from V and 3 bases from J; junction bases left unmatched: 4. This CDR3 comprises 13 residues. CDR3 DNA: TGTGCCAGCAGCCTTCGACAGGGCTACGAGCAGTACTTC. This sequence encodes CASSLRQGYEQYF.

This clone appeared a single time. The J gene is TRBJ2-1, the V gene TRBV5-1; 12 bases match TRBD1. The CDR3 is 15 amino acids. Germline trimming cut 4 bases from V and 6 bases from J; bases unmatched to any gene: 5. Per germline, CDR1 SGHRS and CDR2 YFSETQ. CDR3 in amino acids: CASSKGQGAGNEQFF. For the CDR3, the DNA is TGCGCCAGCAGCAAGGGACAGGGGGCTGGCAATGAGCAGTTCTTC.

This clone was seen at least ten times. V gene TRBV5-1 combines with J gene TRBJ2-2; TRBD1 aligns across 9 bases. Germline V CDR1 and CDR2: SGHRS, YFSETQ. Trimming took 7 bases from V and 4 from J; bases not matched to a gene: 8. The CDR3 contains 15 residues. The CDR3 reads CASSIGTGSTGELFF. CDR3 coding DNA: TGCGCCAGCTCAATTGGGACAGGGAGCACCGGGGAGCTGTTTTTT.

The chain joins TRBV5-1 to TRBJ2-5, with 9 bases aligning to TRBD2. The V segment lost 2 bases and the J segment 5 bases; nucleotides outside the gene matches: 10. This CDR3 is built from 16 residues. The germline gives CDR1 SGHRS, CDR2 YFSETQ. CDR3 protein: CASSLGGGGAAETQYF. In DNA, the CDR3 is TGCGCCAGCAGCTTAGGCGGCGGGGGGGCCGCGGAGACCCAGTACTTC. Filled out from reference TRBV5-1 and TRBJ2-5, the complete variable domain reads KAGVTQTPRYLIKTRGQQVTLSCSPISGHRSVSWYQQTPGQGLQFLFEYFSETQRNKGNFPGRFSGRQFSNSRSEMNVSTLELGDSALYLCASSLGGGGAAETQYFGPGTRLLVL.

The V and J genes are TRBV6-5 and TRBJ2-5; D gene unclear. V lost 2 bases to trimming and J lost 2 bases, with 12 bases between them. Germline lookup yields CDR1 MNHEY and CDR2 SVGAGI. The CDR3 runs to 15 residues. The chain's CDR3 is CASSYRRGPQETQYF. CDR3 bases: TGTGCCAGCAGTTACCGCCGAGGCCCTCAAGAGACCCAGTACTTC.

The chain has TRBV5-4 and TRBJ2-1; the match to TRBD2 covers 7 bases. The V gene's germline CDR1 is SGHNT and CDR2 YYREEE (reference sequence). After removal of 1 base from V and 7 bases from J, the junction contained 17 bases not matched to a gene. The CDR3 is 18 amino acids. CDR3 nucleotide sequence: TGTGCCAGCAGCTTGTACCCTTCGCCGGGAGGACTTGATAATGAGCAGTTCTTC. Its protein is CASSLYPSPGGLDNEQFF. The full variable domain, its missing parts supplied by reference TRBV5-4 and TRBJ2-1, is ETGVTQSPTHLIKTRGQQVTLRCSSQSGHNTVSWYQQALGQGPQFIFQYYREEENGRGNFPPRFSGLQFPNYSSELNVNALELDDSALYLCASSLYPSPGGLDNEQFFGPGTRLTVL.

The chain recombines TRBV6-1 with TRBJ2-3; maybe TRBD2 (6 bases). V was clipped by 8 bases and J by 1 base, with 13 bases between them. Per germline, CDR1 MNHNS and CDR2 SASEGT. The CDR3 extends over 14 amino acids. CDR3: CASPPSSGTDTQYF. The DNA of the CDR3 is TGTGCCAGCCCCCCCTCTAGCGGCACAGATACGCAGTATTTT.

CDR3: CASSLSMYNEQFF. In DNA, the CDR3 is TGTGCCAGCAGCTTATCTATGTACAATGAGCAGTTCTTC. The rearrangement uses TRBV7-9 and TRBJ2-1, with unresolved D. This CDR3 is built from 13 residues. Trimming took off 2 bases at V and 4 bases at J, with 6 bases between the two ends. Germline V lookup: CDR1 SEHNR, CDR2 FQNEAQ (reference sequence).

The chain recombines TRBV4-1 with TRBJ1-2; D gene unclear. CDR1 MGHRA and CDR2 YSYEKL come from the germline V gene. The ends were cut back, 1 base at V and 4 bases at J, with 13 bases in the middle. There are 15 residues in the CDR3. CDR3 nucleotides: TGCGCCAGCAGCCAAGCCTCGGGCGGGGTCTATGGCTACACCTTC. It specifies CASSQASGGVYGYTF.

The chain uses TRBV5-1 and TRBJ1-1; D uncertain. This CDR3 is built from 14 residues. V dropped 3 bases and J dropped 6 bases, with 15 bases sitting between them. Germline-derived CDR1 and CDR2 are SGHRS and YFSETQ. The CDR3 region has the DNA TGCGCCAGCAGCTCGGTGCTCTCGAGTCCTGAAGCTTTCTTT. Its translation: CASSSVLSSPEAFF.

V and J are TRBV11-1 and TRBJ2-7; D possibly corresponds to TRBD1 (6 bases). Trimming took off 5 bases at V and 1 base at J, with 9 bases between the two ends. This CDR3 is built from 13 residues. Germline lookup yields CDR1 SGHAT and CDR2 FQDESV (reference sequence). In DNA, the CDR3 is TGTGCCAGCAGCCCGGGACAATCCTACGAGCAGTACTTC. Translated: CASSPGQSYEQYF.

This chain links TRBV18 with TRBJ2-1; D is possibly TRBD1 (5 bases). V lost 1 base to trimming and J lost 6 bases, with 10 bases between them. The length of the CDR3 is 14 residues. The germline gives CDR1 KGHSH, CDR2 LQKENI. The CDR3 DNA reads TGTGCCAGCTCACCACTTACAGGATCCAATGAGCAGTTCTTC. Translated: CASSPLTGSNEQFF.